This T cell receptor (beta chain) was documented in a study of blood T cell repertoires in COVID-19. Profiling relied on immunoSEQ multiplex PCR, and the TCRdb table lists in-frame clones only, not all of them. The sample carries a few hundred thousand clones, roughly 86% recorded once. The V end lost 0 bases, the J end lost 5 bases, and 7 bases lay between the germline ends. This CDR3 has 13 amino acids. Germline lookup yields CDR1 LGHNA and CDR2 YSLEER. V gene TRBV4-3 combines with J gene TRBJ1-2; D ambiguous. Source material: peripheral blood. This TCR was sampled from a woman aged 45-65 years who had recovered from COVID-19. DNA of the CDR3: TGCGCCAGCAGCCAAGACCGGGTGTATGGCTACACCTTC. It is translated as CASSQDRVYGYTF.